This T cell receptor beta chain came from a study of blood T cell repertoires in COVID-19. Study-level background: Spain, Italy and the United States supplied samples that represented acute and convalescent COVID-19. PBMCs, B-cell-depleted T cells, or T cells were the source of the cDNA or gDNA that made up the material.

J was trimmed by 6 bases and V by 10 bases; bases with no gene match: 10. The CDR3 totals 14 residues. Germline lookup yields CDR1 KGHDR and CDR2 SFDVKD. Original data processing: Counts of nucleated cells, estimated from reference gene primer amplification, were obtained. This table comes from immunoSEQ multiplex PCR, and its TCRdb copy is limited to in-frame clones, with some not included. The DNA gave D and trimming, while V, J and clone size come from that table. The profile shows approximately 85,000 clones, 70% to 90% of them singletons. The chain has TRBV24-1 and TRBJ2-3, with TRBD1 matching over 9 bases. The clonotype originates from a human donor in a cohort sampled during active COVID-19. The sequenced sample consisted of peripheral blood. The CDR3 spells CATTRGDRADTQYF. In DNA, the CDR3 is TGTGCCACGACACGAGGGGACAGGGCGGATACGCAGTATTTT.